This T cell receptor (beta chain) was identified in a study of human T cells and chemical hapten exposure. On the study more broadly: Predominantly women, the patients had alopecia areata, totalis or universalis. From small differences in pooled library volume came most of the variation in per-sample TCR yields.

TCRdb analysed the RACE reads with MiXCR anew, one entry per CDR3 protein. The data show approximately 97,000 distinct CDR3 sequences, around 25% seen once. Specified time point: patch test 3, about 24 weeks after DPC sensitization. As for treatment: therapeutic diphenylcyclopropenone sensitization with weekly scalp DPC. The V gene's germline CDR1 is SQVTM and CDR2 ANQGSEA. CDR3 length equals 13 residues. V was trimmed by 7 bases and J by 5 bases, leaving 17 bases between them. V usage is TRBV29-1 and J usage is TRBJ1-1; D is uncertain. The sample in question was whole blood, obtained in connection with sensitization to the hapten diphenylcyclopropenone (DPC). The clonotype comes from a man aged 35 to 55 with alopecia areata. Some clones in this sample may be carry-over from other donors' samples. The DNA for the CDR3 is TGCAGCGCATCTCAACGAGGAGGGACTGAAGCTTTCTTT. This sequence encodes CSASQRGGTEAFF.